The next 24 T cell receptor beta chains were all read from a single sample in a study of cytomegalovirus exposure and HLA in healthy donors. The PCR made use of 60 Vbeta and 13 Jbeta primers. Produced via immunoSEQ multiplex PCR; TCRdb's table is partial and in-frame only. The table includes roughly 200,000 clones, 70% to 80% detected once. The sequenced sample was PBMCs. These receptors came from a woman aged 25-40 years in good health and CMV-seropositive.

This chain links TRBV6-5 with TRBJ2-7; unclear D gene. V was trimmed by 5 bases and J by 2 bases, leaving 7 bases between them. The CDR3 length is 12 residues. Germline values: CDR1 MNHEY, CDR2 SVGAGI. Written as DNA, the CDR3 is TGTGCCAGCAGTAGAACAGCCTACGAGCAGTACTTC. Translation: CASSRTAYEQYF.

The chain employs TRBV4-1 and TRBJ1-2; D is unresolved. The CDR3 has 15 residues. The ends were cut back, 0 bases at V and 0 bases at J, with 8 bases in the middle. Per the germline V gene, CDR1 is MGHRA and CDR2 is YSYEKL. The CDR3 DNA sequence: TGCGCCAGCAGCCAAGAGGGCCGAGCTAACTATGGCTACACCTTC. Its protein product is CASSQEGRANYGYTF.

This clone was detected once. The chain is built from TRBV4-1 and TRBJ2-5, with TRBD2 matching 7 bases. Germline V gene sequence: CDR1 MGHRA, CDR2 YSYEKL. The J segment lost 2 bases and the V segment lost 0 bases, leaving 3 bases of the junction unmatched. The CDR3 is 15 residues long. The CDR3: CASSQEGRGQETQYF. The CDR3 DNA follows: TGCGCCAGCAGCCAAGAGGGGCGGGGGCAAGAGACCCAGTACTTC.

The V gene is TRBV29-1, the J gene TRBJ2-5, with 10 bases matching TRBD1. The CDR3 consists of 13 residues. From germline, CDR1 is SQVTM and CDR2 ANQGSEA. V gave up 7 bases and J gave up 4 bases; unmatched junction bases: 6. CDR3 in amino acids: CSGSGTGVETQYF. CDR3 in DNA: TGCAGCGGTTCCGGGACAGGGGTAGAGACCCAGTACTTC.

This clone turned up a few times. The CDR3: CASSETPRGGRYF. For the CDR3, the DNA is TGTGCCAGCAGTGAAACCCCCCGGGGGGGGAGGTATTTT. V is TRBV6-1 and J is TRBJ1-3; tentative D call: TRBD1 (5 bases). This CDR3 comprises 13 residues. V lost 2 bases and J lost 16, with 18 bases in between. Per germline, CDR1 MNHNS and CDR2 SASEGT.

The chain recombines TRBV10-3 with TRBJ2-5, with 10 bases lining up with TRBD2. The CDR3 covers 16 residues. Germline assignment: CDR1 ENHRY and CDR2 SYGVKD. Losses at the gene ends were 0 bases for V and 4 bases for J; bases not matched to a gene: 5. CDR3 sequence: CAISESPSGSGETQYF. Here the CDR3 DNA reads TGTGCCATCAGTGAGTCCCCTAGCGGGAGCGGAGAGACCCAGTACTTC.

The CDR3 coding sequence is TGCGCCAGCAGCTTGGGGGGTTGGTCCGACAGTTTTAACAATGAGCAGTTCTTC. Translating gives CASSLGGWSDSFNNEQFF. V gene TRBV5-1 combines with J gene TRBJ2-1; D perhaps matches TRBD1 (5 bases). The CDR3 contains 18 residues. V lost 0 bases, J lost 5 bases, and 21 bases lay in between. Germline V gives CDR1 SGHRS, CDR2 YFSETQ.

The chain joins TRBV6-5 to TRBJ2-7; TRBD2 matches at 7 bases. The J segment lost 5 bases and the V segment lost 0 bases, leaving 7 bases of the junction unmatched. Germline V lookup: CDR1 MNHEY, CDR2 SVGAGI. The CDR3 is 15 amino acids. The CDR3 bases are TGTGCCAGCAGTTACTCCAGCGGGGCCCCTCACGAGCAGTACTTC. It is translated as CASSYSSGAPHEQYF.

The chain recombines TRBV5-8 with TRBJ2-7; D is unresolved. CDR1 is SGHTS and CDR2 is YDEGEE in the germline V gene. The CDR3 sequence is 13 residues long. V lost 4 bases to trimming and J lost 5 bases, with 13 bases between them. CDR3 residues: CASSQPWAHEQYF. Written as DNA, the CDR3 is TGTGCCAGCAGCCAACCTTGGGCCCACGAGCAGTACTTC.

This clone was recorded once. The chain has TRBV2 and TRBJ1-5; D is unresolved. The germline V and J ends were trimmed by 8 bases and 0 bases, with 8 bases remaining between them. There are 13 residues in the CDR3. Germline V gene data show CDR1 as SNHLY and CDR2 as FYNNEI. CDR3 residues: CASAAVSNQPQHF. CDR3 DNA: TGTGCCAGCGCGGCAGTTAGCAATCAGCCCCAGCATTTT.

The rearrangement joins TRBV7-2 to TRBJ2-2, with a possible D match to TRBD2 (6 bases). The CDR3 extends over 17 amino acids. CDR1 SGHTA and CDR2 FQGNSA come from the germline V gene. V gave up 2 bases and J gave up 3 bases, with 16 bases separating them. In DNA form, the CDR3 reads TGTGCCAGCAGCTTAACCCTGACTAGAGCGGACACCGGGGAGCTGTTTTTT. Amino acid sequence: CASSLTLTRADTGELFF.

The CDR3 nucleotides are TGCAGCGTTGAAGAAAGGGACACCAAAGGAGCTTTCTTT. Encoded protein: CSVEERDTKGAFF. The V call is TRBV29-1, the J call TRBJ1-1; D is perhaps TRBD1 (6 bases). The CDR3 is made up of 13 amino acids. With 0 bases removed from V and 10 bases from J, the gap between germline ends came to 15 bases. From germline, CDR1 is SQVTM and CDR2 ANQGSEA.

This clone was seen only a few times. This chain links TRBV4-1 with TRBJ1-4, with D hard to call. The CDR3 sequence is 15 residues long. The ends were cut back, 1 base at V and 7 bases at J, with 13 bases in the middle. Looked up from germline, CDR1 is MGHRA and CDR2 is YSYEKL. Here the CDR3 DNA reads TGCGCCAGCAGCCAAGCTCCGAAAGGAGGTGAAAAACTGTTTTTT. This encodes CASSQAPKGGEKLFF.

J is TRBJ2-3 and V is TRBV12-5, with 9 bases aligning to TRBD1. Trimming removed 3 bases from V and 5 bases from J; junction bases left unmatched: 15. CDR3 length equals 18 residues. Germline-derived CDR1 and CDR2 are LGHNT and FRNRAP. The DNA for the CDR3 is TGTGCTAGTGGTTTTACGCTCGGGGACAGGGAAAGTGGAGATACGCAGTATTTT. Residues: CASGFTLGDRESGDTQYF.

The chain has TRBV28 and TRBJ1-1, with 12 bases fitting TRBD1. From germline, CDR1 is MDHEN and CDR2 SYDVKM. The CDR3 is made up of 16 amino acids. Trimming cost V 6 bases and J 5 bases; bases outside gene matches: 10. The CDR3 is CASRSPGQGANTEAFF. DNA for the CDR3: TGTGCCAGCAGGTCCCCGGGACAGGGGGCGAATACTGAAGCTTTCTTT.

The chain carries TRBV11-1 and TRBJ2-5; 7 nucleotides align to TRBD2. V trimming: 1 base; J trimming: 5 bases; junction bases outside the gene matches: 7. This CDR3 is built from 15 residues. The germline gives CDR1 SGHAT, CDR2 FQDESV (reference sequence). CDR3 residues: CASSLGEVGGETQYF. Here the CDR3 DNA reads TGTGCCAGCAGCTTAGGGGAAGTGGGAGGGGAGACCCAGTACTTC.

The chain employs TRBV2 and TRBJ1-1; 7 positions match TRBD1. CDR3 length equals 16 residues. Germline CDR1 SNHLY, CDR2 FYNNEI. The V and J ends lost 2 bases and 5 bases, in that order; junction bases with no gene match: 11. The CDR3 DNA sequence: TGTGCCAGCAGTGAATCGCCCGAACAGGGGCGGACTGAAGCTTTCTTT. Protein: CASSESPEQGRTEAFF.

The rearrangement links TRBV7-9 to TRBJ2-5; 9 nucleotides align to TRBD2. The CDR3 is 18 amino acids. Germline CDR1 reads SEHNR; CDR2 reads FQNEAQ (reference sequence). Losses at the gene ends were 5 bases for V and 4 bases for J; bases not matched to a gene: 17. The CDR3 loop reads CASSPGPSGTGYRETQYF. In DNA, the CDR3 is TGTGCCAGCAGCCCAGGCCCTAGCGGGACGGGTTACAGAGAGACCCAGTACTTC.

The chain combines TRBV4-3 with TRBJ2-1, with TRBD1 matching over 7 bases. The CDR3 covers 13 residues. The germline V gene encodes CDR1 LGHNA and CDR2 YSLEER. V was pared by 3 bases and J by 5 bases, with 1 base of the junction left unmatched. The CDR3 reads CASSQDRNNEQFF. The DNA for the CDR3 is TGCGCCAGCAGCCAGGACAGGAACAATGAGCAGTTCTTC.

The V gene is TRBV9, the J gene TRBJ2-7, with 7 positions matching TRBD1. The length of the CDR3 is 15 residues. With V trimmed by 4 bases and J by 1 base, 8 bases remained unmatched. Germline V gene lookup returns CDR1 SGDLS and CDR2 YYNGEE. The DNA for the CDR3 is TGTGCCAGCAGCCGGGGACAGCTGACGTCCTACGAGCAGTACTTC. Amino acid sequence: CASSRGQLTSYEQYF.

CDR3 nucleotides: TGTGCCTGGAAAGGACTAGCGGGCTACGAGCAGTACTTC. Translation: CAWKGLAGYEQYF. V gene TRBV30 combines with J gene TRBJ2-7, with 11 bases that match TRBD2. Germline V gives CDR1 GTSNPN, CDR2 SVGIG (reference sequence). Losses at the gene ends were 4 bases for V and 3 bases for J; bases not matched to a gene: 2. This CDR3 has 13 amino acids.

The genes are TRBV5-1 and TRBJ1-1, with no clear D. This CDR3 has 13 amino acids. Trimming took off 0 bases at V and 1 base at J, with 4 bases between the two ends. Germline V lookup: CDR1 SGHRS, CDR2 YFSETQ. The CDR3 bases are TGCGCCAGCAGCTTGGCGAGGAACACTGAAGCTTTCTTT. This sequence encodes CASSLARNTEAFF.

V gene TRBV28 combines with J gene TRBJ1-1; perhaps TRBD1 as D (5 bases). V dropped 4 bases and J dropped 5 bases, with 20 bases sitting between them. This CDR3 is built from 16 residues. CDR1 MDHEN and CDR2 SYDVKM come from the germline V gene. The CDR3 DNA follows: TGTGCCAGCAGTTCCCCGGTGGGGGGTGGCTATACTGAAGCTTTCTTT. It encodes CASSSPVGGGYTEAFF. The variable domain in full, completed from reference TRBV28 and TRBJ1-1, reads DVKVTQSSRYLVKRTGEKVFLECVQDMDHENMFWYRQDPGLGLRLIYFSYDVKMKEKGDIPEGYSVSREKKERFSLILESASTNQTSMYLCASSSPVGGGYTEAFFGQGTRLTVV.

Written as DNA, the CDR3 is TGTGCCAGCAGCAAAGACAGGGACTCCTACAATGAGCAGTTCTTC. This sequence encodes CASSKDRDSYNEQFF. This sequence joins TRBV11-2 and TRBJ2-1; the match to TRBD1 covers 7 bases. The CDR3 loop spans 15 amino acids. V was pared by 5 bases and J by 0 bases, with 4 bases of the junction left unmatched. Germline values: CDR1 SGHAT, CDR2 FQNNGV.